The entry below describes one T cell receptor (beta chain). There is no known antigen for this receptor. No qualities accompany the bases; no much larger clone lies one base away. The CDR3, from cysteine to phenylalanine, totals 14 residues. The kept DNA is CDR3 alone, 42 bases in frame from the first base. Trimmed from V: 4 bases; trimmed from J: 0 bases; junction bases lacking a gene match: 3. CDR1 and CDR2, per the germline V gene, are SGHAT and FQNNGV. This record belongs to a study of cytomegalovirus exposure and HLA in healthy donors (dated by TCRdb to the late 2010s). In terms of the full investigation: An earlier analysis of several hundred of the donors reported 250 to 300 Gb of sequence data and around 100 million unique TCR beta sequences obtained from some 200 million T cells. The study combined high-throughput TCR immunosequencing, statistical association of individual TCRs with disease status, and machine learning to predict cytomegalovirus infection status. Class I and class II HLA loci were covered by the typing at four-digit resolution. On average, roughly 240,000 unique TCR beta nucleotide sequences were sequenced per donor among roughly 430 genotyped donors of the cohort, with around 19% of those sequences being non-productive. The genetic ancestry cluster associated with self-reported Caucasian donors included approximately 85% of the approximately 400 genotyped donors. Donor age, sex, ethnicity and CMV serostatus were compiled together with the repertoire data. To decide whether each TCR beta V gene segment behaved as functional or pseudogenic, an earlier analysis of some 600 of the donors relied on high-throughput TCR beta sequencing. Because of strong linkage in the cohort, 4 to 6 DR-DQ haplotypes were treated as single units for association and clustering. Typing coverage varied by locus: about 629-640 donors for A, B, C, DRB1 and DQB1; under 550 for DQA1; 600 to 610 for DPA1; 450 to 480 for DPB1. A later analysis re-examined previously published TCR beta repertoires from over 500 donors and added high-resolution HLA genotyping to investigate patterns of TCR occurrence. Using immunosequencing, the study profiled T cell repertoires from about 610 subjects and related those repertoires to cytomegalovirus serostatus. Rather than drawing on any new phenotypic data, the later analysis identified candidate immune exposures from TCR beta sequences and the way those sequences occurred across donors. Every discovery cohort repertoire had been produced on one sequencing platform. In a later genetic analysis, genome-wide SNP genotypes for about 60% of the 666 donors were used, and that subset was treated as a discovery cohort. In addition to the first cohort of roughly 670 subjects, a separate validation cohort of around 110 different subjects was used. Roughly 310 gigabases of sequencing data and approximately 85 million unique TCR sequences were included in an early release covering several hundred HLA-typed donors. The study was designed to test whether signatures of past pathogen exposure could be identified by cataloging public T cell receptors. Points the paper makes about the study in general: HLA typing was unavailable for some donors at each locus, so association tests used only the typed subset. Cytomegalovirus status was reported to be diagnosed by the classifier with high specificity and sensitivity in both the original and validation cohorts. Some IMGT-functional V segments, including TRBV6-2 and TRBV6-3, could not be distinguished by the 87-base-pair reads and were therefore excluded. The sequencing pipeline was judged likely to have produced a cluster of highly shared sequence variants as a technical artifact. Most TCR sequences were observed very rarely across donors, whereas some public TCRs were present in many individuals. Most CMV-associated TCR beta chains appeared to be HLA-restricted in a later analysis, and the HLA associations seemed to be driven largely by CMV exposure. According to a later analysis, parvovirus B19, influenza, CMV and Epstein-Barr virus appeared linked to several top co-occurrence clusters. A later genetic analysis reported fewer N-insertions in productive TCRs among donors in an Asian-associated ancestry cluster than the roughly 670-donor mean. In the study, roughly 160 TCR beta chains were listed as associated with cytomegalovirus. Broadly in line with IMGT annotations, most TCR beta V segments showed up in productive rearrangements about 87% or about 30% of the time in an earlier analysis of about 500 of the donors. A few of the identified cytomegalovirus-associated TCR beta chains were confirmed in vitro to be specific for cytomegalovirus antigens. In a later analysis, the rate of TCR association differed among HLA loci, with DRB1 alleles having the most associated TCRs and HLA-C alleles having the fewest. Correlated functional status among segregating V segments might reflect linkage disequilibrium, but an unknown experimental factor could not be ruled out. Roughly uniform sequencing depth across donors was assumed in presence/absence analyses, although this assumption may not hold. Assigning TCR associations to individual alleles was difficult when HLA alleles, especially DR and DQ, strongly co-occurred. Specific HLA alleles were associated with 15,000 to 20,000 TCR beta sequences at a false discovery rate of 0.05 in a later analysis. Because counts were too low, approximately 15 rarely observed V segments, including chromosome 9 orphons, were excluded from the earlier analysis of several hundred of the donors. Immune exposure information for the cohort was limited to CMV serostatus. A further reported finding was that TCR beta sequences accurately predicted the HLA-A and HLA-B alleles for most subjects in the first cohort. V-gene and J-gene trimming of TCR beta chains was associated with a missense DCLRE1C variant in a later genetic analysis, and the association was replicated in an independent cohort. It was suggested by the authors that the approach could potentially be generalized to other disease states and immunological phenotypes. A later analysis found that HLA-associated TCR beta chains were more clonally expanded and had lower generation probabilities than equally common non-associated chains. Only TCR beta chains were sequenced in this cohort, and the absence of alpha or paired-chain data limited detectable features.

The cohort comprised around 700 healthy bone marrow donors. All cohort members were sampled while nominally healthy, although unrecorded immune exposures were likely present. The donor was CMV seronegative and was included in the group of over 300 seronegative cohort members. A peripheral blood sample was collected from each donor, and TCR beta sequencing was performed on peripheral blood mononuclear cells. Genomic DNA extraction from the blood cell samples was performed with the Qiagen DNeasy Blood Extraction Kit. Library creation used the immunoSEQ multiplex PCR assay. For the multiplex PCR, a mixture combining 60 forward primers for TCR Vbeta segments and 13 reverse primers for TCR Jbeta segments was used. The CDR3 region of rearranged TCR beta genes was amplified from genomic DNA by a multiplex PCR assay. On the Illumina HiSeq System, the amplified TCR beta libraries were sequenced as 87-base-pair reads. In the authors' own workflow: A later analysis tallied roughly 80 million unique TCR beta chains across the 666 repertoires, and some 10 million of those chains were shared by two or more donors. To remove PCR and sequencing errors, raw reads were error-corrected and collapsed into unique sequences using a nearest-neighbor algorithm that merged closely related sequences. CDR3 sequences were aligned to IMGT reference sequences to assign V, D and J gene segments. For a sequence to be retained, at least a six-nucleotide match to both a V gene segment and a J gene segment was required. Rearrangements were classified as productive when the CDR3 lacked stop codons and remained in frame with V and J, and all other rearrangements were classified as non-productive. CDR3 was defined according to IMGT convention as the region running from the second conserved V-encoded cysteine to the conserved J-encoded phenylalanine. Sequences without an unambiguous match to a single V gene segment were excluded from the earlier analysis of 450 to 750 of the donors. An earlier analysis of around 600 of the donors classified V segments as functional when productive rearrangements were above 56.7% and as segregating when the standard deviation between donors was above 5%. A statistical classification framework was built for diagnosing cytomegalovirus status from the catalog of TCR beta chain sequences. In a later analysis, V and J genes were assigned by comparing TCR nucleotide sequences against IMGT/GENE-DB human TR gene sequences. In a later analysis, CDR3 sequences and most-parsimonious VDJ recombination scenarios were assigned using the TCRdist pipeline. In a later analysis, each TCR beta chain was defined by its CDR3 amino acid sequence together with its V-gene family, and reads without a unique V-gene family were excluded. As a way to deal with suspected cross-contamination and a sequencing artifact, a later analysis dropped more than 500 nucleotide sequences that were highly shared and had low generation probability. In a later analysis, a clonal expansion index for each public chain was calculated from normalized within-repertoire ranks of inferred template counts. Generation probabilities in a later analysis came from a VDJ recombination model fitted to out-of-frame rearrangements, and those results were checked against IGoR. In a later analysis, TCR-TCR, TCR-HLA and TCR-CMV co-occurrence was scored with hypergeometric tests, and a repertoire-size bias correction was applied to TCR pairs. False discovery rates were estimated in a later analysis by permuting HLA or CMV assignments 20 times. In a later analysis, co-occurring TCRs were grouped using DBSCAN, and TCRdist sequence similarity was added for clustering within HLA-allele-positive subsets. Repertoires with fewer than 30,000 or more than 120,000 public chains were left out of co-occurrence clustering, as were five repertoires with anomalous nucleotide sharing. In its TCRdb copy, this immuneACCESS table keeps in-frame sequences only and misses some clones. Where compared with another copy, unresolved V genes explain less than half of these, and the others have no known cause. V and J calls and clone size are copied from that table; D and trimming were computed from the DNA. The sample table records roughly 130,000 clones; 88% of these occur just once. 0.45% to 0.55% of the sample rests with the top ten.

The sample taken for sequencing was PBMCs. The source of this sequence is a woman in her forties in good health and CMV-seronegative. This chain is built from TRBV11-2 and TRBJ2-7; 7 bases in the middle match TRBD1. The CDR3 has the sequence CASSSGGGSYEQYF. The DNA is TGTGCCAGCAGCTCAGGGGGTGGCTCCTACGAGCAGTACTTC.